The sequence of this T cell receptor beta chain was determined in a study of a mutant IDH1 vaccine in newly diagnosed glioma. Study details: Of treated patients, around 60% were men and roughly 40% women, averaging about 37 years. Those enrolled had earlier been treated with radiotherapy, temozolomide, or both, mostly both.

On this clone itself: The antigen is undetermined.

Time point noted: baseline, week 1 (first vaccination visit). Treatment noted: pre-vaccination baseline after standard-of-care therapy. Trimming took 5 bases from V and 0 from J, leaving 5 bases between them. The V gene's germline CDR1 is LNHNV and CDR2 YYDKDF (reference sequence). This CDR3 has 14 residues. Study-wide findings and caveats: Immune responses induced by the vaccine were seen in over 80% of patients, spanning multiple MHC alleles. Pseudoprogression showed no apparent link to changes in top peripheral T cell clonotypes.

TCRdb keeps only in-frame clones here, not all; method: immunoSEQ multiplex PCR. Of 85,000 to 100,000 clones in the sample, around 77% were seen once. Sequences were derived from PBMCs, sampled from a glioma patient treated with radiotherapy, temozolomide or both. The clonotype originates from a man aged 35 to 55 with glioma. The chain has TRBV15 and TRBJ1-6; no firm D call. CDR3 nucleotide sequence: TGTGCCACCAGCCGAAGCTCCTATAATTCACCCCTCCACTTT. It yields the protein CATSRSSYNSPLHF. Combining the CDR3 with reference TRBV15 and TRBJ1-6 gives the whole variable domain DAMVIQNPRYQVTQFGKPVTLSCSQTLNHNVMYWYQQKSSQAPKLLFHYYDKDFNNEADTPDNFQSRRPNTSFCFLDIRSPGLGDTAMYLCATSRSSYNSPLHFGNGTRLTVT.